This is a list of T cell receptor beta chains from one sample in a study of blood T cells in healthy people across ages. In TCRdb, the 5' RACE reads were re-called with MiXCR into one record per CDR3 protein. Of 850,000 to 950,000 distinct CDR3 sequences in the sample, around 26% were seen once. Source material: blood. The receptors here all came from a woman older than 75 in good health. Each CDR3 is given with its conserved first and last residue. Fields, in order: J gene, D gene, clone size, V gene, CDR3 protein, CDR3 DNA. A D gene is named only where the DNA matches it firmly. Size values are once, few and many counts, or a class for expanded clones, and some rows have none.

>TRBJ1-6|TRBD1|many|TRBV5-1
CASSIGQGANSPLHF
TGCGCCAGCAGCATCGGACAGGGGGCGAATTCACCCCTCCACTTT
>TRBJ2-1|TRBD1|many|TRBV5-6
CASSRGPTTGGLSYNEQFF
TGTGCCAGCAGCCGCGGGCCAACTACAGGGGGACTCTCCTACAATGAGCAGTTCTTC
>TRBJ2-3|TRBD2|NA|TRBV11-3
CANSHPGTSGGTIRGTDTQYF
TGTGCCAACAGCCACCCCGGGACTAGCGGGGGGACCATTCGGGGCACAGATACGCAGTATTTT
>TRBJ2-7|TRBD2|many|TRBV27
CASSPRTSGGFSSYEQYF
TGTGCCAGCAGTCCTCGGACTAGCGGGGGTTTTAGCTCCTACGAGCAGTACTTC
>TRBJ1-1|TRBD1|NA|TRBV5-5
CASSLGQGTDTEAFF
TGTGCCAGCAGCTTGGGACAGGGGACCGACACTGAAGCTTTCTTT
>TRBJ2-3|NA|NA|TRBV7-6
CASSLGQSTDAQYF
TGTGCCAGCAGCTTAGGGCAGAGCACAGATGCGCAGTATTTT
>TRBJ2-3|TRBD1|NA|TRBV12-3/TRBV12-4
CASRAQGVSTDTQYF
TGTGCCAGCAGGGCCCAGGGGGTGAGTACAGATACGCAGTATTTT
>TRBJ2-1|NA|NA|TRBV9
CASSVEWGGACNEQFF
TGTGCCAGCAGCGTAGAGTGGGGGGGGGCATGCAATGAGCAGTTCTTC
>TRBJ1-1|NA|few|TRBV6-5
CASITDSRNTEAFF
TGTGCCAGCATCACGGACAGCCGGAACACTGAAGCTTTCTTT
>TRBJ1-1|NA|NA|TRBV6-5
CASSYPGGAEAFF
TGTGCCAGCAGTTACCCGGGGGGGGCTGAAGCTTTCTTT
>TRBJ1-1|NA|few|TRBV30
CAWTTLSGIGENTEAFF
TGTGCCTGGACCACCCTTTCGGGGATCGGCGAGAACACTGAAGCTTTCTTT
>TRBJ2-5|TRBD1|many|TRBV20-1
CSARDDRVGETQYF
TGCAGTGCTAGAGACGACAGGGTTGGAGAGACCCAGTACTTC
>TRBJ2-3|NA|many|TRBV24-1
CATSEPPSGHTQYF
TGTGCCACCAGTGAACCCCCCAGCGGTCATACGCAGTATTTT
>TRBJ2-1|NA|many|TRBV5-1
CASSITGSSYNEQFF
TGCGCCAGCAGCATAACAGGGAGCTCCTACAATGAGCAGTTCTTC
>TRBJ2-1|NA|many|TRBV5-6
CASSPGRGGYNEQFF
TGTGCCAGCAGCCCAGGGCGGGGAGGCTACAATGAGCAGTTCTTC
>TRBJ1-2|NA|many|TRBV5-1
CASSPDRYGYTF
TGCGCCAGCAGCCCAGACCGGTATGGCTACACCTTC
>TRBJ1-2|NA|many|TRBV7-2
CASSRDPGQGYTF
TGTGCCAGCAGCCGGGACCCTGGGCAGGGCTACACCTTC
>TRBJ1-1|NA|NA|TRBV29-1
CSGYWGNAEAFF
TGCAGCGGATACTGGGGGAACGCTGAAGCTTTCTTT
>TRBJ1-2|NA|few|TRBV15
CATSRDVGEPYGYTF
TGTGCCACCAGCAGAGACGTGGGGGAACCCTATGGCTACACCTTC
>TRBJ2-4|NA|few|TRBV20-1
CSAIEGYNEQYF
TGCAGTGCAATCGAGGGGTACAATGAGCAGTACTTC
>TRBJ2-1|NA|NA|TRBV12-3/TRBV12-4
CASSPKDRHYNEQFF
TGTGCCAGCTCACCTAAGGACAGACACTACAATGAGCAGTTCTTC
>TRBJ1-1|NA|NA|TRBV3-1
CASSRRTGYTEAFF
TGTGCCAGCAGCCGAAGGACCGGGTACACTGAAGCTTTCTTT
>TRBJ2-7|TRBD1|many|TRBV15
CATSRERGQGYEQYF
TGTGCCACCAGCAGAGAGAGGGGGCAGGGGTACGAGCAGTACTTC
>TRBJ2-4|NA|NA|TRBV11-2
CASSFRRAPVGEQYF
TGTGCCAGTAGCTTTCGCAGGGCACCGGTGGGGGAGCAGTACTTC
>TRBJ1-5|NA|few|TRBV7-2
CASSLALRQDQPQHF
TGTGCCAGCAGCTTAGCGCTGCGGCAGGATCAGCCCCAGCATTTT
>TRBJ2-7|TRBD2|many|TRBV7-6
CASSFGTGGSYEQYF
TGTGCCAGCAGCTTCGGGACGGGAGGCTCCTACGAGCAGTACTTC
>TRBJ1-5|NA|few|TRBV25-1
CASSEETSNQPQHF
TGTGCCAGCAGTGAAGAGACAAGCAATCAGCCCCAGCATTTT
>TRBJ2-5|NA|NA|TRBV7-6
CASSKDRKETQYF
TGTGCTAGCAGCAAGGACCGAAAAGAGACCCAGTACTTC
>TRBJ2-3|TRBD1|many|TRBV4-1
CATTGVGTDTQYF
TGCGCCACCACAGGGGTGGGCACAGATACGCAGTATTTT
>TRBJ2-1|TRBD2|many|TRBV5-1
CASSFPGLAGVSEQFF
TGCGCCAGCAGCTTCCCGGGACTAGCGGGGGTGAGTGAGCAGTTCTTC
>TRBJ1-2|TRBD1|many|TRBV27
CASSLGRTGRGRNYGYTF
TGTGCCAGCAGTTTAGGGCGGACAGGGCGAGGGCGGAACTATGGCTACACCTTC
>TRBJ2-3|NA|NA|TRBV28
CASFGRGTTDTQYF
TGTGCCAGCTTCGGGCGGGGAACCACAGATACGCAGTATTTT
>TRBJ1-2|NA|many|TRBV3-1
CASSQEVRANYGYTF
TGTGCCAGCAGCCAAGAAGTAAGGGCGAATTATGGCTACACCTTC
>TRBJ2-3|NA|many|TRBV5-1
CASSREGGMDTQYF
TGCGCCAGCAGCCGCGAGGGTGGCATGGATACGCAGTATTTT
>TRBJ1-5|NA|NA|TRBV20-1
CSATDGSSNQPQHF
TGCAGTGCTACCGACGGGTCATCGAATCAGCCCCAGCATTTT
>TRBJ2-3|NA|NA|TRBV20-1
CSARDSSEVDTQYF
TGCAGTGCTAGAGACTCGAGCGAGGTAGATACGCAGTATTTT
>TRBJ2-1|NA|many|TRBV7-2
CASSLGKGGQFF
TGTGCCAGCAGCTTAGGAAAAGGGGGGCAGTTCTTC
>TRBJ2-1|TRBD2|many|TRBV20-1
CSAQPTAGGHNEQFF
TGCAGTGCCCAACCCACAGCGGGGGGTCACAATGAGCAGTTCTTC
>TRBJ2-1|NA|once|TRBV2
CASSGFEQFF
TGTGCCAGCAGTGGTTTTGAGCAGTTCTTC
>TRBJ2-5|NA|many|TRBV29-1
CSVAAGANTGETQYF
TGCAGCGTTGCCGCAGGGGCTAATACGGGGGAGACCCAGTACTTC
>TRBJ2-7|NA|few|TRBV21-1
CASSLRAQGGYEQYF
TGTGCCAGCAGCCTCCGAGCTCAGGGAGGATACGAGCAGTACTTC
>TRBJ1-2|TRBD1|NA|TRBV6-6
CASSYLRDRANYGYTF
TGTGCCAGCAGTTACTTGCGGGACAGGGCTAACTATGGCTACACCTTC
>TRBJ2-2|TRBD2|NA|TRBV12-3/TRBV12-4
CASSSYIAGANTGELFF
TGTGCCAGCAGTTCCTATATAGCGGGAGCGAACACCGGGGAGCTGTTTTTT
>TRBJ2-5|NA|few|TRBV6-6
CASSTIPGGMPGAQYF
TGTGCCAGCAGTACCATCCCGGGGGGAATGCCAGGGGCCCAGTACTTC
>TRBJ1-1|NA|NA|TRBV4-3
CASSHAGALRGTEAFF
TGCGCCAGCAGCCATGCGGGGGCCCTGCGGGGGACTGAAGCTTTCTTT
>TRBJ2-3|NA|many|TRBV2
CASSLRGAGSADTQYF
TGTGCCAGCAGTTTGAGGGGGGCAGGGTCCGCAGATACGCAGTATTTT
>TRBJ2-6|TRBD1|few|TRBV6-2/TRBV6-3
CASRGLTGAGANVLTF
TGTGCCAGCAGGGGGCTTACAGGGGCTGGGGCCAACGTCCTGACTTTC
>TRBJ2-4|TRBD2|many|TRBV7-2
CASSSRTSRGDIQYF
TGTGCCAGCAGCTCCAGGACTAGCAGGGGCGACATTCAGTACTTC
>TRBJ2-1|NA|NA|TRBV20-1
CSAPRRSYNEQFF
TGCAGTGCTCCGCGCCGCTCCTACAATGAGCAGTTCTTC
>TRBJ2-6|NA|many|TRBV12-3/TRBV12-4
CASSQPVFSGANVLTF
TGTGCCAGCAGCCAGCCAGTCTTCTCTGGGGCCAACGTCCTGACTTTC
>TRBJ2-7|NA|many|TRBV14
CASSPTYFREQYF
TGTGCCAGCAGCCCCACCTACTTTCGCGAGCAGTACTTC
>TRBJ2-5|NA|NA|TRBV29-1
CSASGGQKETQYF
TGCAGCGCTTCCGGGGGACAGAAAGAGACCCAGTACTTC